The clone carrying this T cell receptor beta chain was counted ten times or more. Its antigen is as yet unknown. The data are from a study of T cells in Graves' hyperthyroidism and ophthalmopathy. General study findings and limits: Ophthalmopathy, as predicted by the model, came a median roughly 6.3 months after the prediction. Blood samples included most of the expanded thyroid clonotypes exceeding 0.001. Stable hyperthyroidism was separated from ophthalmopathy by a model based on 13 V-J features.

RNA transcripts gave rise to amplified TCR beta CDR3 regions. Primed by the HTBI set, a first-round RT-PCR was run on the TCR CDR3. From the multiplex PCR reads, TCRdb called clonotypes with MiXCR, one entry per CDR3 protein. Altogether about 600,000 distinct CDR3 sequences are present, 11% to 15% being singletons, with the ten largest covering roughly 7.7%. Patients affected by ophthalmopathy presented a Clinical Activity Score of at least 3, a NOSPECS grade of at least 4, and disease duration below 3 months. The receptor comes from a woman younger than 35 with Graves' ophthalmopathy. The sample was blood.

This CDR3 reads CASSLKSGTEQYF. CDR3 sequence (DNA): TGTGCCAGCAGTCTCAAGTCAGGTACTGAGCAGTACTTC. The chain is built from TRBV12-3 or TRBV12-4 and TRBJ2-7; no definite D call. The CDR3 contains 13 residues. Trimming pared 5 bases from V and 7 bases from J, leaving 15 bases between.